This record concerns one TCR beta chain sequence. Antigen: not known. This entry is derived from a study of cytomegalovirus exposure and HLA in healthy donors. General observations from the study: Reports credit the classifier with highly specific, highly sensitive diagnosis of cytomegalovirus status.

The V end lost 5 bases, the J end lost 6 bases, and 20 bases lay between the germline ends. Germline CDR1 SNHLY, CDR2 FYNNEI. The CDR3 is 15 residues long. A multiplex PCR was run with 60 Vbeta primers and 13 Jbeta primers. Sequenced by immunoSEQ multiplex PCR; TCRdb stores in-frame clones only, minus some. Of about 130,000 clones listed, 80% were seen once; the top ten hold roughly 5.5%. The genes are TRBV2 and TRBJ2-7; D is perhaps TRBD1 (5 bases). The sequencing input was PBMCs. The TCR originated in a man between 25 and 39 years old in good health and CMV-seronegative. This CDR3 is CASSWYRTPVGEQYF. The CDR3 nucleotides are TGTGCCAGCAGTTGGTACAGGACCCCCGTAGGCGAGCAGTACTTC.